The clone carrying this T cell receptor (beta chain) showed up just a few times. The data stem from a study of Graves' ophthalmopathy and Graves' hyperthyroidism. PBMCs were obtained from 8 to 10 ml of fresh peripheral blood. CDR3 length: 17 residues. J lost 3 bases, V lost 2 bases, and 10 bases had no gene match. RNA transcripts provided the template for amplifying TCR beta CDR3 regions. After a first-round RT-PCR with HTBI primers, a second-round multiplex PCR was run. TCRdb re-called the multiplex PCR reads with MiXCR, one entry per CDR3 protein. The sample includes around 670,000 distinct CDR3 sequences, 40% of them seen just once.

This receptor was identified in an adult man with Graves' ophthalmopathy. This chain uses TRBV12-3 or TRBV12-4 with TRBJ2-5; 9 bases line up with TRBD2. The specimen sequenced was peripheral blood. CDR3 sequence reads: CASSLLTRGGAKETQYF. DNA of the CDR3: TGTGCCAGCAGTTTACTAACTCGCGGGGGGGCGAAAGAGACCCAGTACTTC.